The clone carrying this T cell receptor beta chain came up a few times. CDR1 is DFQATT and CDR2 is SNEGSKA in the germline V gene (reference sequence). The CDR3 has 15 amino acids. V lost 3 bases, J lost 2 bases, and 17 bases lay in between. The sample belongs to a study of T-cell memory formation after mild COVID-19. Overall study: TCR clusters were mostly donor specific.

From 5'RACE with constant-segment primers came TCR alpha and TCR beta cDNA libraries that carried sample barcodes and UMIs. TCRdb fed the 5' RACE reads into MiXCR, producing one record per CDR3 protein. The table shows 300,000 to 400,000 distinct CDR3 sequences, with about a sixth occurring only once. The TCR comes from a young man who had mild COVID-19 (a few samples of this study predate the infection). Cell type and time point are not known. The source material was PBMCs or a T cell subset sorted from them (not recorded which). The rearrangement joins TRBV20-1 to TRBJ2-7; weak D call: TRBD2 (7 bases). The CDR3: CSARVGGTFAYEQYF. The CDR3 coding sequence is TGCAGTGCTAGGGTGGGGGGGACATTCGCCTACGAGCAGTACTTC.